This T cell receptor beta chain was obtained from a study of blood T cell repertoires in COVID-19. Study overall: Italy, Spain and the United States were the sources of the convalescent and acute COVID-19 samples. Nucleic acid was either cDNA or gDNA, and it came from T cells, B-cell-depleted T cells, or PBMCs.

Original handling: Amplification with reference gene primers provided the estimates of nucleated cell counts. The table came from immunoSEQ multiplex PCR; TCRdb's copy has only in-frame clones and leaves some out. V and J calls and clone size are copied from that table; D and trimming were computed from the DNA. The data hold around 140,000 clones, with around nine tenths observed a single time. Germline V gene sequence: CDR1 MNHEY, CDR2 SVGAGI. The CDR3 runs to 14 residues. V lost 7 bases and J lost 11; bases outside the gene matches: 10. Sequenced material: peripheral blood. The V call is TRBV6-5, the J call TRBJ1-6, with 8 positions matching TRBD1. The receptor was derived from a woman aged 45-65 years with active or convalescent COVID-19. The CDR3 here is CASNNPGGFTPLHF. The CDR3 DNA reads as TGTGCCAGCAATAACCCAGGGGGCTTTACACCCCTCCACTTT.